This T cell receptor (beta chain) was profiled in a study of blood T cell repertoires in COVID-19. Trimming cost V 4 bases and J 7 bases, with 13 bases left between them. The CDR3 length is 13 residues. Germline CDR1 is SGHTA and CDR2 is FQGNSA. Study processing details: The authors estimated nucleated cell counts from reference gene primer amplification. Using immunoSEQ multiplex PCR, the repertoire was profiled, and TCRdb retains in-frame clones only, with some absent. The DNA was the basis for D and trimming; V, J and clone size are from that table. The repertoire holds roughly 520,000 clones, with over 75% as singletons. Individuals drawn from approximately 22 US areas were about 18 to 100 years old. Allocation to cohorts depended on clinical history reported by the participants.

The receptor's source is a woman in her thirties or forties who had recovered from COVID-19. Sequenced sample: PBMCs or T cells enriched from blood (not recorded which). The chain uses TRBV7-2 and TRBJ1-1; weak D call: TRBD1 (6 bases). The CDR3 loop is CASSYGDINEAFF. CDR3 coding DNA: TGTGCCAGCAGCTATGGGGACATCAATGAAGCTTTCTTT.